Each of the 27 T cell receptor beta chains below was sequenced from the same sample in a study of CD8 T cells in ankylosing spondylitis. The study, taken as a whole, reports: One TCR beta motif, made up of eight or nine highly homologous variants, appeared characteristic of ankylosing spondylitis blood.

TCRdb processed the 5' RACE reads anew with MiXCR; each CDR3 protein has one entry. The repertoire holds around 770,000 distinct CDR3 sequences, with around 11% as singletons. For these receptors, no antigen is known. The sample comprised blood, either unsorted or a sorted T cell fraction (not recorded which). The receptors derive from a male donor with ankylosing spondylitis.

This clonotype was counted between two and nine times. CDR3 amino acids: CASSPRRGDYNEQFF. CDR3 DNA: TGTGCCAGCAGCCCCCGCCGGGGGGACTACAATGAGCAGTTCTTC. This chain joins TRBV11-1 and TRBJ2-1, with TRBD2 matching over 7 bases. CDR1 and CDR2 from the germline V gene are SGHAT and FQDESV (reference sequence). The CDR3 covers 15 residues. The trim removed 5 bases at V and 3 bases at J, leaving 7 bases unmatched.

This clonotype was found a few times. V gene TRBV5-1 combines with J gene TRBJ1-2, with no clear D. Trimming pared 0 bases from V and 3 bases from J, leaving 15 bases between. Per germline, CDR1 SGHRS and CDR2 YFSETQ. This CDR3 has 16 residues. The CDR3 DNA sequence: TGCGCCAGCAGCTTGGATTTTGGGAGAGTGGACTATGGCTACACCTTC. Translation: CASSLDFGRVDYGYTF.

The V and J genes are TRBV7-2 and TRBJ2-5; D not certain. This CDR3 is 16 amino acids long. Germline V gives CDR1 SGHTA, CDR2 FQGNSA. Trimming took 3 bases from V and 3 from J, leaving 17 bases between them. CDR3 in DNA: TGTGCCAGCAGCTTGTTCATCACTACAGAGAAAGAGACCCAGTACTTC. It encodes CASSLFITTEKETQYF.

This clonotype was recorded a few times. The chain recombines TRBV24-1 with TRBJ2-1, with 8 bases matching TRBD2. Per germline, CDR1 KGHDR and CDR2 SFDVKD. J lost 1 base, V lost 3 bases, and 4 bases had no gene match. The CDR3 is made up of 16 amino acids. CDR3 loop: CATSDISGGSYNEQFF. CDR3 sequence (DNA): TGTGCCACCAGTGATATATCGGGGGGGTCCTACAATGAGCAGTTCTTC.

This clonotype was counted at least ten times. The V gene is TRBV29-1, the J gene TRBJ2-3, with 9 positions matching TRBD2. CDR3 length: 14 residues. Germline V gene data show CDR1 as SQVTM and CDR2 as ANQGSEA. J was trimmed by 1 base and V by 4 bases; bases with no gene match: 3. CDR3 DNA: TGCAGCGTTGCAGCGGGGGGAGGCACAGATACGCAGTATTTT. This sequence encodes CSVAAGGGTDTQYF.

The V call is TRBV7-2, the J call TRBJ2-2; D unclear. The CDR3 runs 16 residues. The V gene's germline CDR1 is SGHTA and CDR2 FQGNSA. The germline V and J ends were trimmed by 0 bases and 1 base, with 9 bases remaining between them. DNA for the CDR3: TGTGCCAGCAGCTTAGCCGGGTCAAGGAACACCGGGGAGCTGTTTTTT. It specifies CASSLAGSRNTGELFF.

There are many counts of this clonotype. This rearrangement joins TRBV20-1 to TRBJ1-5; D gene uncertain. There are 12 residues in the CDR3. The ends were cut back, 0 bases at V and 4 bases at J, with 4 bases in the middle. In germline, CDR1 is DFQATT, CDR2 SNEGSKA (reference sequence). CDR3 DNA sequence: TGCAGTGCTAGAGATTTAAATCAGCCCCAGCATTTT. Translated: CSARDLNQPQHF.

This clonotype came up many times. V and J are TRBV20-1 and TRBJ1-2; D might be TRBD1 (5 bases). The CDR3 length is 12 residues. CDR1 DFQATT and CDR2 SNEGSKA come from the germline V gene (reference sequence). V lost 3 bases to trimming and J lost 3 bases, with 8 bases between them. CDR3 coding DNA: TGCAGTGCTAGTTCAGGGTACTATGGCTACACCTTC. As protein: CSASSGYYGYTF.

Only a few counts were recorded for this clonotype. The CDR3 region has the DNA TGTGCCAGCAGCGACAGACAGGGGTCAGATGAGCAGTTCTTC. Its translation is CASSDRQGSDEQFF. The V call is TRBV3-1, the J call TRBJ2-1, with 8 bases matching TRBD1. Trimming took 5 bases from V and 8 from J; bases not matched to a gene: 8. This CDR3 contains 14 residues. Germline V CDR1 and CDR2: LGHDT, YNNKEL (reference sequence).

This clonotype was recorded a few times. The CDR3 DNA reads TGTGCCATCAGTCCGAGCGGGAGCGCCTACAATGAGCAGTTCTTC. It is translated as CAISPSGSAYNEQFF. The rearrangement uses TRBV10-3 and TRBJ2-1; 8 nucleotides align to TRBD2. The germline gives CDR1 ENHRY, CDR2 SYGVKD. The junction had 5 bases not matched to a gene; V was cut back by 5 bases and J by 2 bases. The CDR3 totals 15 residues.

This clonotype was picked up a small number of times. The chain couples TRBV18 to TRBJ2-7, with D possibly being TRBD2 (6 bases). V was pared by 2 bases and J by 1 base, with 9 bases between. Germline V gene data show CDR1 as KGHSH and CDR2 as LQKENI. The CDR3 loop spans 14 amino acids. CDR3 sequence reads: CASSPSGPSYEQYF. The CDR3 DNA follows: TGTGCCAGCTCACCAAGCGGGCCGTCCTACGAGCAGTACTTC.

This clonotype was seen more than once but under ten times. DNA for the CDR3: TGCAGTGCTAGAGCGGTCCGGGACAGGCACTACAATGAGCAGTTCTTC. It translates to CSARAVRDRHYNEQFF. V gene TRBV20-1 combines with J gene TRBJ2-1, with 8 bases matching TRBD1. This CDR3 contains 16 residues. Trimming removed 1 base from V and 3 bases from J; junction bases left unmatched: 8. Germline V CDR1 and CDR2: DFQATT, SNEGSKA (reference sequence).

This clonotype was picked up many times. The junction departs from the called germline gene at one end, perhaps through a read error. The chain has TRBV29-1 and TRBJ2-7, with 11 bases matching TRBD1. The CDR3 loop spans 13 amino acids. Germline V gives CDR1 SQVTM, CDR2 ANQGSEA. CDR3 protein: CSAPRDRGTYMHF. The CDR3 region has the DNA TGCAGTGCCCCTCGGGACAGGGGGACGTACATGCACTTC.

The chain is built from TRBV6-1 and TRBJ2-5; 7 nucleotides agree with TRBD1. Per the germline V gene, CDR1 is MNHNS and CDR2 is SASEGT. Trimming cost V 6 bases and J 2 bases; bases outside gene matches: 9. The CDR3 has 15 amino acids. Here the CDR3 reads CASSKATGRQETQYF. In DNA, the CDR3 is TGTGCCAGCAGCAAGGCGACAGGGAGACAAGAGACCCAGTACTTC.

This clonotype was seen a few times. The genes are TRBV20-1 and TRBJ2-5; D is uncertain. The CDR3 sequence is 14 residues long. V lost 3 bases and J 2 bases, leaving 13 bases between the germline ends. Germline-derived CDR1 and CDR2 are DFQATT and SNEGSKA (reference sequence). CDR3 region: CSASRPVIQETQYF. The CDR3 nucleotides read TGCAGTGCTAGTAGGCCCGTAATACAAGAGACCCAGTACTTC.

The V and J genes are TRBV18 and TRBJ1-2; D is undetermined. CDR3 length: 15 amino acids. Trimming removed 2 bases from V and 8 bases from J, with 18 bases in between. Germline-derived CDR1 and CDR2 are KGHSH and LQKENI. The CDR3 protein is CASSPAGVMLNGYTF. In DNA form, the CDR3 reads TGTGCCAGCTCACCAGCCGGGGTTATGCTAAACGGCTACACCTTC.

This clonotype was seen ten or more times. The J gene is TRBJ1-5, the V gene TRBV20-1; D not certain. The CDR3 length is 14 residues. V lost 4 bases and J 0 bases, leaving 10 bases between the germline ends. Germline V lookup: CDR1 DFQATT, CDR2 SNEGSKA (reference sequence). The CDR3 region has the DNA TGCAGTGCTAATGGAGGCGTTAGCAATCAGCCCCAGCATTTT. It specifies CSANGGVSNQPQHF.

The rearrangement links TRBV4-2 to TRBJ2-7, with D possibly being TRBD1 or TRBD2 (5 bases each). This CDR3 has 16 amino acids. V lost 0 bases and J lost 6, with 18 bases in between. Germline V CDR1 and CDR2: LGHNA, YNFKEQ. The CDR3 DNA reads TGTGCCAGCAGCCAAGATTTTGGGGACGGACCCCTCGAGCAGTACTTC. This gives the protein CASSQDFGDGPLEQYF.

This clonotype was recorded many times. The rearrangement joins TRBV7-9 to TRBJ1-2; 10 bases match TRBD1. Germline-derived CDR1 and CDR2 are SEHNR and FQNEAQ (reference sequence). CDR3 length: 14 amino acids. With 4 bases clipped from V and 5 bases from J, the junction kept 4 bases outside the gene matches. In DNA, the CDR3 is TGTGCCAGCAGCTCGGGACAGGGGTATTATGGCTACACCTTC. Translating gives CASSSGQGYYGYTF.

This clonotype was detected a few times. The chain uses TRBV9 and TRBJ2-3, with D unclear. CDR1 is SGDLS, CDR2 YYNGEE, per germline. CDR3 length: 13 residues. V was clipped by 5 bases and J by 5 bases, with 12 bases between them. The CDR3: CASSDRIRDTQYF. CDR3 coding DNA: TGTGCCAGCAGTGATCGTATCAGAGATACGCAGTATTTT.

This CDR3 reads CSARGHHEQYF. CDR3 coding DNA: TGCAGTGCTAGAGGACACCACGAGCAGTACTTC. The gene calls are TRBV20-1 and TRBJ2-7, with D hard to call. The CDR3 extends over 11 amino acids. V was cut by 1 base and J by 5 bases, with 6 bases left in between. Looked up from germline, CDR1 is DFQATT and CDR2 is SNEGSKA (reference sequence).

This clonotype was counted a few times. This chain connects TRBV4-1 to TRBJ2-3, with a tentative D call TRBD2 (6 bases). The CDR3 covers 21 residues. V gave up 1 base and J gave up 4 bases, with 30 bases separating them. CDR1 and CDR2 from the germline V gene are MGHRA and YSYEKL. This CDR3 is CASSQVYTGTRLSIGADTQYF. The CDR3 DNA is TGCGCCAGCAGCCAAGTATATACCGGGACTCGACTCTCTATTGGAGCAGATACGCAGTATTTT.

This clonotype was seen only a few times. V is TRBV2 and J is TRBJ2-1, with 11 bases matching TRBD2. CDR1 and CDR2 (germline): SNHLY, FYNNEI. With 4 bases clipped from V and 3 bases from J, the junction kept 2 bases outside the gene matches. CDR3 length: 15 amino acids. CDR3 residues: CASSALAGDYNEQFF. CDR3 nucleotides: TGTGCCAGCAGTGCACTAGCGGGGGACTACAATGAGCAGTTCTTC. Variable domain in full (rest from reference TRBV2 and TRBJ2-1): EPEVTQTPSHQVTQMGQEVILRCVPISNHLYFYWYRQILGQKVEFLVSFYNNEISEKSEIFDDQFSVERPDGSNFTLKIRSTKLEDSAMYFCASSALAGDYNEQFFGPGTRLTVL.

The chain couples TRBV11-1 to TRBJ2-1; no clear D. The germline gives CDR1 SGHAT, CDR2 FQDESV (reference sequence). The CDR3 length is 11 residues. The V and J ends lost 9 bases and 6 bases respectively, with 9 bases between them. The CDR3 region is CASTFRNEQFF. CDR3 nucleotide sequence: TGTGCCAGTACCTTCCGCAATGAGCAGTTCTTC.

This clonotype has more than one count but fewer than ten. The J gene is TRBJ2-5, the V gene TRBV12-3 or TRBV12-4, with 8 bases matching TRBD1. V lost 5 bases and J lost 6; bases outside the gene matches: 5. The CDR3 has 13 residues. The CDR3: CASSLRDRKTQYF. DNA of the CDR3: TGTGCCAGCAGTCTCAGGGACAGGAAGACCCAGTACTTC.

At least ten counts were recorded for this clonotype. The chain joins TRBV28 to TRBJ2-1; 9 bases line up with TRBD2. With 6 bases clipped from V and 8 bases from J, the junction kept 8 bases outside the gene matches. The germline gives CDR1 MDHEN, CDR2 SYDVKM. There are 14 residues in the CDR3. CDR3 amino acids: CASRGSGGRDEQFF. CDR3 in DNA: TGTGCCAGCAGGGGAAGCGGGGGGCGTGATGAGCAGTTCTTC.

This clonotype occurred a few times. The chain carries TRBV27 and TRBJ2-5; D is tentatively TRBD1 or TRBD2 (5 bases each). With 5 bases removed from V and 5 bases from J, the gap between germline ends came to 15 bases. The CDR3 consists of 14 residues. Germline-derived CDR1 and CDR2 are MNHEY and SMNVEV (reference sequence). CDR3 residues: CASSKSGTRETQYF. The CDR3 DNA sequence: TGTGCCAGCAGTAAATCCGGGACGAGGGAGACCCAGTACTTC.